The 8 T cell receptor beta chains listed next were all sequenced from one sample in a study of T cells expressing NK-cell markers. TCRdb reanalyzed the 5' RACE reads and collapses them to one entry per CDR3 protein, without DNA. The record lists around 470,000 distinct CDR3 sequences, of which the ten most abundant hold roughly 1.4%. The source material was blood T cells: a sorted CD56 or NKG2C T cell subset, CD4+ or CD8+ T cells, or bulk PBMC T cells (not recorded which). These receptor sequences come from a woman between 45 and 65 years old in good health.

The CDR3 protein is CSAKGGVSGNTIYF. The chain combines TRBV20-1 with TRBJ1-3. Germline V gene sequence: CDR1 DFQATT, CDR2 SNEGSKA (reference sequence). There are 14 residues in the CDR3.

The chain links TRBV20-1 to TRBJ2-7. CDR3 length equals 14 residues. The V gene's germline CDR1 is DFQATT and CDR2 SNEGSKA (reference sequence). The CDR3: CSAKDRIRNNEQYF.

V usage is TRBV20-1 and J usage is TRBJ2-4; the D gene TCRdb calls, TRBD2, cannot be checked with no DNA. There are 14 residues in the CDR3. The germline V gene has CDR1 DFQATT and CDR2 SNEGSKA (reference sequence). CDR3 region: CSARVRGSTNIQYF.

The chain employs TRBV20-1 and TRBJ2-1. CDR3 length: 12 residues. Germline V CDR1 and CDR2: DFQATT, SNEGSKA (reference sequence). The CDR3: CSASHSNNEQFF.

The rearrangement links TRBV30 to TRBJ2-4; no DNA is available, so the TRBD2 call from TCRdb remains unchecked. Germline assignment: CDR1 GTSNPN and CDR2 SVGIG (reference sequence). This CDR3 spans 11 amino acids. The CDR3 sequence: CACGLAGVQYF.

J is TRBJ2-1 and V is TRBV6-4; TCRdb proposes TRBD1, but this gene call is untestable without DNA. The CDR3 is made up of 13 amino acids. The germline V gene encodes CDR1 MRHNA and CDR2 SNTAGT. CDR3 region: CASSVQLGGAPVF.

This chain links TRBV7-6 with TRBJ2-1; TCRdb names TRBD2, which stays unverified in the absence of DNA. The CDR3 has 17 residues. CDR1 is SGHVS and CDR2 is FNYEAQ in the germline V gene. The CDR3: CASSLTSGRVGHNEQFF.

The gene calls are TRBV5-1 and TRBJ2-5; the D gene TCRdb calls, TRBD1, cannot be checked with no DNA. This CDR3 spans 13 amino acids. Germline CDR1 SGHRS, CDR2 YFSETQ. The CDR3 is CASRGTELETQYF.